The rows below give T cell receptor beta chains drawn from one sample of a study of regulatory T cells in long-lasting Graves disease. Via MiXCR, TCRdb re-called the multiplex PCR reads, giving one row per CDR3 protein. The data show 400,000 to 550,000 distinct CDR3 sequences, 15% seen once. These same data were also listed under a study on T cells in Graves' hyperthyroidism and ophthalmopathy.

This material consisted of peripheral blood mononuclear cells (PBMCs), taken at new diagnosis, from a patient treated with antithyroid drugs. These receptors were taken from a woman aged 25 to 45 with Graves disease. Each CDR3 is given with its conserved first and last residue. D genes are given only for firm matches. Only some rows state a clone size, as once, few, many or a class for expanded clones.

J gene	D gene	V gene	clone size	CDR3 protein	CDR3 DNA
TRBJ2-1	TRBD2	TRBV20-1	-	CSARVASGKSYNEQFF	TGCAGTGCTAGAGTTGCTAGCGGGAAGTCCTACAATGAGCAGTTCTTC
TRBJ1-1	-	TRBV7-3	-	CASSQTYSPNTEAFF	TGTGCCAGCAGCCAAACCTACTCACCCAACACTGAAGCTTTCTTT
TRBJ1-3	-	TRBV11-3	few	CASSLADRFGNTTYF	TGTGCCAGCAGCTTAGCTGACAGGTTCGGAAACACCACATATTTT
TRBJ2-7	-	TRBV4-1	few	CASSHSGPYSYEQYF	TGCGCCAGCAGCCACTCTGGGCCTTATTCCTACGAGCAGTACTTC
TRBJ1-2	-	TRBV20-1	many	CSARDRAGYTF	TGCAGTGCTAGAGATCGGGCGGGCTACACCTTC
TRBJ1-2	TRBD1	TRBV5-1	many	CASSGTGTGMWGYTF	TGCGCCAGCAGCGGAACCGGGACAGGGATGTGGGGCTACACCTTC
TRBJ1-3	-	TRBV7-8	few	CASSSLPPDSRNTIYF	TGTGCCAGCAGCTCGCTTCCCCCGGACAGTCGGAACACCATATATTTT
TRBJ2-3	-	TRBV25-1	-	CASLSCGIGTDTQYF	TGTGCCAGCCTCAGTTGCGGGATAGGGACAGATACGCAGTATTTT
TRBJ2-3	TRBD2	TRBV11-3	few	CASSSSTSGRTDTQYF	TGTGCCAGCAGCTCATCGACTAGCGGGAGGACAGATACGCAGTATTTT
TRBJ1-1	-	TRBV12-3/TRBV12-4	many	CASSLRGNTEAFF	TGTGCCAGCAGCTTACGAGGGAACACTGAAGCTTTCTTT
TRBJ1-1	TRBD1	TRBV5-6	-	CASSLGLSGGYTKAFF	TGTGCCAGCAGCTTGGGGTTATCAGGGGGATACACTAAAGCTTTCTTT
TRBJ2-2	-	TRBV27	-	CASSTWAGELFF	TGTGCCAGCAGCACCTGGGCCGGGGAGCTGTTTTTT
TRBJ2-1	TRBD2	TRBV20-1	many	CSARDSGLAGGTYNEQFF	TGCAGTGCTAGAGACTCGGGACTAGCGGGAGGAACCTACAATGAGCAGTTCTTC
TRBJ2-3	-	TRBV3-1	many	CASSQRTGVSTDTQYF	TGTGCCAGCAGCCAACGCACGGGAGTAAGCACAGATACGCAGTATTTT
TRBJ2-7	-	TRBV5-6	few	CASSLVASPRERLYF	TGTGCCAGCAGCTTGGTAGCCTCACCTCGGGAGAGGCTGTACTTC